This T cell receptor beta chain is from a study of blood T cell repertoires in COVID-19. Across the study: Samples representing acute and convalescent COVID-19 were sourced from the United States, Italy and Spain.

Assay: immunoSEQ multiplex PCR; the TCRdb copy retains only in-frame clones and omits some. The sample shows about 200,000 clones, 84% of them seen only once. This CDR3 region has 20 residues. V lost 0 bases to trimming and J lost 0 bases; unmatched junction nucleotides: 15. Germline CDR1 reads LGHNA; CDR2 reads YNFKEQ. The source of this sequence is a woman between 65 and 79 years old with active or convalescent COVID-19. Specimen: peripheral blood. The chain uses TRBV4-2 and TRBJ2-3, with 7 bases lining up with TRBD2. The DNA for the CDR3 is TGTGCCAGCAGCCAAGATTATCGGGTCGGGAGGCGCGATAGCACAGATACGCAGTATTTT. It yields the protein CASSQDYRVGRRDSTDTQYF.